The 27 T cell receptor beta chains in this list originate from one sample, sequenced in a study of T cell changes during pregnancy in multiple sclerosis. This table comes from immunoSEQ multiplex PCR, and its TCRdb copy is limited to in-frame clones, with some not included. Found here are about 54,000 clones, about 90% of them singletons; the top ten hold roughly 1.2%. The sample here was peripheral blood, taken after pregnancy. The receptors stem from a female donor in good health, enrolled as a control in a pregnancy study.

The rearrangement links TRBV12-5 to TRBJ2-3; D might be TRBD1 (5 bases). This CDR3 is built from 15 residues. The germline V and J ends were trimmed by 2 bases and 5 bases, with 14 bases remaining between them. Germline V gene lookup returns CDR1 LGHNT and CDR2 FRNRAP. The CDR3 protein is CASGLIGVALDTQYF. The CDR3 DNA reads TGTGCTAGTGGTTTGATAGGGGTGGCATTAGATACGCAGTATTTT.

The chain uses TRBV7-9 and TRBJ1-2, with TRBD1 matching over 7 bases. The CDR3 runs 15 residues. V shed 5 bases and J 5 bases; nucleotides not matched to a gene: 11. CDR1 is SEHNR, CDR2 FQNEAQ, per germline (reference sequence). This CDR3 reads CASSIGQEPFYGYTF. In DNA, the CDR3 is TGTGCCAGCAGCATCGGACAGGAACCTTTTTATGGCTACACCTTC.

The chain uses TRBV7-2 and TRBJ1-3; no firm D call. Trimming pared 8 bases from V and 0 bases from J, leaving 11 bases between. Per the germline V gene, CDR1 is SGHTA and CDR2 is FQGNSA. The CDR3 has 14 amino acids. The CDR3 loop is CASGEASSGNTIYF. As DNA, the CDR3 is TGTGCCAGCGGGGAGGCTAGCTCTGGAAACACCATATATTTT.

The chain uses TRBV5-6 and TRBJ1-2; unclear D gene. The ends were cut back, 4 bases at V and 4 bases at J, with 11 bases in the middle. Germline CDR1 and CDR2: SGHDT and YYEEEE. The CDR3 has 13 residues. This CDR3 reads CASSPRVIYGYTF. The CDR3, as DNA: TGTGCCAGCAGCCCCCGGGTGATCTATGGCTACACCTTC.

The chain links TRBV6-1 to TRBJ2-7; the match to TRBD1 covers 9 bases. The CDR3 is 15 amino acids. With V trimmed by 8 bases and J by 3 bases, 11 bases remained unmatched. CDR1 MNHNS and CDR2 SASEGT come from the germline V gene. CDR3 in DNA: TGTGCCAGCGCACCGGGACAGGGTAGTGACTACGAGCAGTACTTC. As protein: CASAPGQGSDYEQYF.

The chain combines TRBV6-6 with TRBJ2-7; weak D call: TRBD2 (6 bases). V shed 8 bases and J shed 4 bases, with 15 bases lying between them. CDR1 MNHNY and CDR2 SVGAGI come from the germline V gene (reference sequence). The CDR3 contains 13 residues. The DNA of the CDR3 is TGTGCCAGCGGCGGGGACGGACCATACGAGCAGTACTTC. Protein sequence: CASGGDGPYEQYF.

The gene calls are TRBV20-1 and TRBJ1-1; D unclear. Germline CDR1 reads DFQATT; CDR2 reads SNEGSKA (reference sequence). The CDR3 is 10 amino acids. Trimming shortened V by 7 bases and J by 6 bases, and 9 bases separated the two germline ends. This CDR3 reads CSERGSEAFF. For the CDR3, the DNA is TGCAGTGAACGGGGATCTGAAGCTTTCTTT.

The chain couples TRBV14 to TRBJ2-7; 7 nucleotides match TRBD2. The germline V gene encodes CDR1 SGHDN and CDR2 FVKESK. CDR3 length: 20 residues. V lost 1 base to trimming and J lost 2 bases; unmatched junction nucleotides: 20. The CDR3 DNA is TGTGCCAGCAGCCAAGGCCCCGGTCCCGGGGGGTTCCAACTGCCCTACGAGCAGTACTTC. Translating gives CASSQGPGPGGFQLPYEQYF.

The genes are TRBV15 and TRBJ2-7; maybe TRBD1 (5 bases). The germline V gene has CDR1 LNHNV and CDR2 YYDKDF (reference sequence). The CDR3 contains 13 residues. Trimming shortened V by 1 base and J by 2 bases, and 6 bases separated the two germline ends. The CDR3 DNA sequence: TGTGCCACCAGCAGAGCCAGGGCCTACGAGCAGTACTTC. This sequence encodes CATSRARAYEQYF.

The V call is TRBV19, the J call TRBJ2-1; no clear D. CDR1 LNHDA and CDR2 SQIVND come from the germline V gene (reference sequence). Trimming left V 3 bases short and J 5 bases short, with 8 bases between. This CDR3 has 13 residues. CDR3 bases: TGTGCCAGTAGTATCCCCCCCAACAATGAGCAGTTCTTC. Translating gives CASSIPPNNEQFF.

This clone has a single count. The J gene is TRBJ2-6, the V gene TRBV6-5; D is unclear. The CDR3 runs to 14 residues. Per germline, CDR1 MNHEY and CDR2 SVGAGI. Deletions cut 4 bases from V and 0 bases from J, with 4 bases between. The CDR3 DNA sequence: TGTGCCAGCAGTTTCATCTCTGGGGCCAACGTCCTGACTTTC. This gives the protein CASSFISGANVLTF.

The rearrangement links TRBV7-2 to TRBJ2-3; D remains unclear. The V gene's germline CDR1 is SGHTA and CDR2 FQGNSA. Trimming shortened V by 0 bases and J by 2 bases, and 9 bases separated the two germline ends. The CDR3 runs 15 residues. CDR3 sequence reads: CASSLAATYTDTQYF. The CDR3 region has the DNA TGTGCCAGCAGCTTAGCGGCGACTTACACAGATACGCAGTATTTT.

By sample fraction, this clone is medium-sized. This sequence joins TRBV6-1 and TRBJ2-1, with D possibly matching TRBD1 (5 bases). Germline CDR1 and CDR2: MNHNS and SASEGT. The ends were cut back, 4 bases at V and 2 bases at J, with 12 bases in the middle. This CDR3 is built from 15 residues. In DNA, the CDR3 is TGTGCCAGCAGTGCGACAGAGGACCCCTACAATGAGCAGTTCTTC. As protein: CASSATEDPYNEQFF.

The rearrangement uses TRBV5-1 and TRBJ1-1; TRBD1 matches at 7 bases. V was pared by 0 bases and J by 6 bases, with 14 bases of the junction left unmatched. From germline, CDR1 is SGHRS and CDR2 YFSETQ. The CDR3 length is 17 residues. CDR3 coding DNA: TGCGCCAGCAGCTTGGAGGGCGGGCTAGGACAGGACCCTGAAGCTTTCTTT. This translates into CASSLEGGLGQDPEAFF.

This clone occurred once. The chain uses TRBV11-1 and TRBJ1-3, with D unclear. The V gene's germline CDR1 is SGHAT and CDR2 FQDESV (reference sequence). The CDR3 is made up of 15 amino acids. V lost 3 bases, J lost 0 bases, and 9 bases lay in between. CDR3 protein: CASSFNRASGNTIYF. CDR3 DNA: TGTGCCAGCAGCTTTAACAGAGCCTCTGGAAACACCATATATTTT.

V usage is TRBV28 and J usage is TRBJ1-1; possibly TRBD1 for D (5 bases). The V and J ends lost 4 bases and 4 bases respectively, with 7 bases between them. The CDR3 is 12 amino acids. From germline, CDR1 is MDHEN and CDR2 SYDVKM. The DNA of the CDR3 is TGTGCCAGCAGTTCAGGGCTCACTGAAGCTTTCTTT. Encoded protein: CASSSGLTEAFF.

V usage is TRBV27 and J usage is TRBJ2-3; TRBD2 agrees at 8 bases. Germline V gene lookup returns CDR1 MNHEY and CDR2 SMNVEV (reference sequence). Germline trimming cut 5 bases from V and 8 bases from J; bases unmatched to any gene: 12. This CDR3 has 15 amino acids. CDR3 sequence reads: CASSPPSGSRGTQYF. The CDR3 DNA sequence: TGTGCCAGCAGTCCCCCCAGCGGGAGTCGTGGTACGCAGTATTTT.

This clone was picked up one time. The chain joins TRBV25-1 to TRBJ2-3; 8 bases line up with TRBD2. J lost 5 bases, V lost 5 bases, and 12 bases had no gene match. The CDR3 is 16 residues long. Germline CDR1 reads MGHDK; CDR2 reads SYGVNS. The CDR3 sequence is CASSPLGGGPLDTQYF. The CDR3 DNA reads TGTGCCAGCAGTCCGCTCGGGGGGGGGCCTCTAGATACGCAGTATTTT.

V is TRBV7-2 and J is TRBJ1-1; D might be TRBD1 (6 bases). This CDR3 is 15 amino acids long. In germline, CDR1 is SGHTA, CDR2 FQGNSA. V dropped 5 bases and J dropped 0 bases, with 13 bases sitting between them. The CDR3 DNA reads TGTGCCAGCAGCGTCCAGACAGGACTGAACACTGAAGCTTTCTTT. Translated: CASSVQTGLNTEAFF.

CDR3 sequence (DNA): TGTGCCAGCAGCTTGGTGACAGGGGAGGTAACCTATGGCTACACCTTC. Residues: CASSLVTGEVTYGYTF. The rearrangement joins TRBV7-9 to TRBJ1-2; 8 bases fit TRBD1. J lost 4 bases, V lost 3 bases, and 10 bases had no gene match. Germline V gives CDR1 SEHNR, CDR2 FQNEAQ (reference sequence). The CDR3 is 16 amino acids.

V usage is TRBV19 and J usage is TRBJ1-3; a weak D match, TRBD1 (5 bases). The CDR3 runs 14 residues. V was shortened by 5 bases and J by 4 bases, with 12 bases between the two germline ends. The germline gives CDR1 LNHDA, CDR2 SQIVND (reference sequence). CDR3 nucleotides: TGTGCCAGTAGTCCATCTCGGACAGGAAACACCATATATTTT. Protein sequence: CASSPSRTGNTIYF.

The genes are TRBV30 and TRBJ1-1; 7 bases agree with TRBD1. Germline-derived CDR1 and CDR2 are GTSNPN and SVGIG (reference sequence). V lost 3 bases, J lost 1 base, and 5 bases stayed unmatched. The CDR3 is 14 amino acids. CDR3: CAWSRGQQNTEAFF. The DNA of the CDR3 is TGTGCCTGGAGCCGGGGACAGCAGAACACTGAAGCTTTCTTT. The variable domain in full, with the rest retrieved from reference TRBV30 and TRBJ1-1, is SQTIHQWPATLVQPVGSPLSLECTVEGTSNPNLYWYRQAAGRGLQLLFYSVGIGQISSEVPQNLSASRPQDRQFILSSKKLLLSDSGFYLCAWSRGQQNTEAFFGQGTRLTVV.

The rearrangement joins TRBV27 to TRBJ1-6; the D gene is possibly TRBD1 (6 bases). This CDR3 contains 15 residues. V lost 4 bases to trimming and J lost 7 bases, with 14 bases between them. Germline V gives CDR1 MNHEY, CDR2 SMNVEV (reference sequence). The CDR3 protein is CASSSFHRANSPLHF. For the CDR3, the DNA is TGTGCCAGCAGTTCCTTTCACAGGGCAAATTCACCCCTCCACTTT.

The chain links TRBV14 to TRBJ2-4; D uncertain. V lost 3 bases, J lost 0 bases, and 12 bases lay in between. In germline, CDR1 is SGHDN, CDR2 FVKESK. This CDR3 has 16 residues. In DNA, the CDR3 is TGTGCCAGCAGCCAGTCACTTGCAATAGCCAAAAACATTCAGTACTTC. Translation: CASSQSLAIAKNIQYF.

V gene TRBV27 combines with J gene TRBJ2-7; 7 nucleotides agree with TRBD2. Germline CDR1 MNHEY, CDR2 SMNVEV (reference sequence). V shed 1 base, J shed 5 bases, and the junction held 11 bases outside the gene matches. The CDR3 has 16 residues. As DNA, the CDR3 is TGTGCCAGCAGTTTATGGGGGGGGACGGCGCCCCACGAGCAGTACTTC. It codes for CASSLWGGTAPHEQYF.

V usage is TRBV2 and J usage is TRBJ1-5; TRBD1 matches at 7 bases. Per germline, CDR1 SNHLY and CDR2 FYNNEI. After removal of 4 bases from V and 8 bases from J, the junction contained 11 bases not matched to a gene. The CDR3 is 15 residues long. Here the CDR3 reads CASSAATGPVKPQHF. The CDR3, as DNA: TGTGCCAGCAGTGCGGCGACAGGGCCTGTTAAGCCCCAGCATTTT.

CDR3 residues: CASSLTGYNYEQYF. The CDR3 coding sequence is TGTGCCAGCAGCCTAACAGGGTACAACTACGAGCAGTACTTC. The chain links TRBV27 to TRBJ2-7; D is possibly TRBD1 (6 bases). The CDR3 contains 14 residues. CDR1 is MNHEY and CDR2 is SMNVEV in the germline V gene (reference sequence). Between the trimmed V and J ends, which lost 6 bases and 3 bases, there was a span of 15 bases.